The next 31 T cell receptor beta chains were all read from a single sample in a study of blood T cell repertoires in COVID-19. The table came from immunoSEQ multiplex PCR; TCRdb's copy has only in-frame clones and leaves some out. The sample carries hundreds of thousands of clones, 85% recorded once. Sequenced: peripheral blood. The receptors stem from a woman between 18 and 29 years old with acute or convalescent COVID-19.

This chain uses TRBV5-6 with TRBJ2-7, with D hard to call. Trimming pared 3 bases from V and 0 bases from J, leaving 10 bases between. CDR3 length: 14 amino acids. Germline V gene sequence: CDR1 SGHDT, CDR2 YYEEEE. The CDR3, as DNA: TGTGCCAGCAGCTCCCCTGCAGACTCCTACGAGCAGTACTTC. Its protein is CASSSPADSYEQYF.

This sequence joins TRBV30 and TRBJ2-7; D not certain. V was shortened by 3 bases and J by 4 bases, with 7 bases between the two germline ends. The CDR3 runs 11 residues. CDR1 is GTSNPN, CDR2 SVGIG, per germline (reference sequence). CDR3 sequence: CAWSLKYEQYF. The CDR3 DNA follows: TGTGCCTGGAGCCTAAAGTACGAGCAGTACTTC.

This chain connects TRBV7-2 to TRBJ1-6; TRBD1 matches at 10 bases. This CDR3 contains 15 residues. CDR1 is SGHTA, CDR2 FQGNSA, per germline. J gave up 10 bases and V 6 bases, and 9 bases lay outside the gene matches. The CDR3 region is CASRLRDRGDSPLHF. For the CDR3, the DNA is TGTGCCAGCAGACTCCGGGACAGGGGAGACTCACCCCTCCACTTT.

The chain uses TRBV6-4 and TRBJ2-7; 7 bases fit TRBD2. Trimming cost V 8 bases and J 2 bases; bases outside gene matches: 12. The germline V gene encodes CDR1 MRHNA and CDR2 SNTAGT. The CDR3 runs to 15 residues. CDR3 DNA sequence: TGTGCCAGCCCCGTGGCGGGACTATACCCCTACGAGCAGTACTTC. This translates into CASPVAGLYPYEQYF.

CDR3 amino acids: CASIGRGPPDTQYF. In nucleotides, the CDR3 is TGTGCCAGCATCGGCAGAGGGCCCCCAGATACGCAGTATTTT. The J gene is TRBJ2-3, the V gene TRBV11-1; the D gene is possibly TRBD2 (5 bases). The V gene lost 7 bases and the J gene lost 4 bases, with 15 bases spanning the gap. The CDR3 has 14 amino acids. CDR1 and CDR2 from the germline V gene are SGHAT and FQDESV (reference sequence).

The chain joins TRBV5-1 to TRBJ2-1, with D possibly being TRBD1 (5 bases). The germline CDR1 and CDR2 sequences are SGHRS and YFSETQ. The germline V and J ends were trimmed by 2 bases and 5 bases, with 11 bases remaining between them. The CDR3 consists of 14 residues. CDR3 sequence (DNA): TGCGCCAGCAGCTTAAGGCAGGGCAACAATGAGCAGTTCTTC. Amino acid sequence: CASSLRQGNNEQFF.

J is TRBJ2-7 and V is TRBV19; unclear D gene. This CDR3 spans 15 amino acids. Germline V gene lookup returns CDR1 LNHDA and CDR2 SQIVND (reference sequence). V lost 3 bases and J 0 bases, leaving 12 bases between the germline ends. CDR3 DNA: TGTGCCAGTAGTATTCCCCGTTCAGGCTCCTACGAGCAGTACTTC. Translating gives CASSIPRSGSYEQYF.

DNA for the CDR3: TGCAGCGTTACAAGGACAGGGAACACTGAAGCTTTCTTT. Its protein product is CSVTRTGNTEAFF. The V gene is TRBV29-1, the J gene TRBJ1-1, with 7 positions matching TRBD1. V lost 5 bases and J lost 1; bases outside the gene matches: 4. The CDR3 consists of 13 residues. Germline CDR1 SQVTM, CDR2 ANQGSEA. Full variable domain (remainder filled in from reference TRBV29-1 and TRBJ1-1): SAVISQKPSRDICQRGTSLTIQCQVDSQVTMMFWYRQQPGQSLTLIATANQGSEATYESGFVIDKFPISRPNLTFSTLTVSNMSPEDSSIYLCSVTRTGNTEAFFGQGTRLTVV.

Here the CDR3 reads CASSLEGHMNTEAFF. The CDR3 DNA follows: TGCGCCAGCAGCTTGGAGGGACACATGAACACTGAAGCTTTCTTT. This rearrangement joins TRBV5-1 to TRBJ1-1; possibly TRBD1 for D (6 bases). Germline CDR1 reads SGHRS; CDR2 reads YFSETQ. The CDR3 runs to 15 residues. With 0 bases removed from V and 0 bases from J, the gap between germline ends came to 9 bases.

V gene TRBV21-1 combines with J gene TRBJ1-2; no DNA check was done on the table's D call, TRBD1. TRBV21-1 is a pseudogene locus. The CDR3 sequence is 17 residues long. This CDR3 reads CASSARGGSRGPDGYTF. The DNA for the CDR3 is TGTGCCAGCAGCGCCCGAGGGGGAAGCAGGGGTCCGGATGGCTACACCTTC.

V gene TRBV4-1 combines with J gene TRBJ1-1, with D perhaps matching TRBD1 (5 bases). Germline CDR1 reads MGHRA; CDR2 reads YSYEKL. V lost 0 bases and J lost 1, with 9 bases in between. The CDR3 runs to 15 residues. The CDR3 region is CASSQDLGPNTEAFF. CDR3 sequence (DNA): TGCGCCAGCAGCCAAGATTTGGGGCCGAACACTGAAGCTTTCTTT.

A single count supports this clone. This CDR3 is CASRTGLNTGELFF. The CDR3 DNA is TGTGCCAGCAGGACAGGGTTAAACACCGGGGAGCTGTTTTTT. This chain uses TRBV6-5 with TRBJ2-2, with TRBD1 matching 7 bases. V shed 6 bases, J shed 2 bases, and the junction held 3 bases outside the gene matches. Germline lookup yields CDR1 MNHEY and CDR2 SVGAGI. The CDR3 covers 14 residues.

The V call is TRBV30, the J call TRBJ2-7, with 9 nucleotides matching TRBD1. This CDR3 contains 12 residues. Germline CDR1 and CDR2: GTSNPN and SVGIG (reference sequence). With 5 bases clipped from V and 5 bases from J, the junction kept 4 bases outside the gene matches. The CDR3, as DNA: TGTGCCTGGTCCACAGGGGGCGACGAGCAGTACTTC. Encoded protein: CAWSTGGDEQYF.

The rearrangement links TRBV24-1 to TRBJ2-1, with TRBD2 identical over 10 bases. Per germline, CDR1 KGHDR and CDR2 SFDVKD. There are 16 residues in the CDR3. The trim removed 7 bases at V and 5 bases at J, leaving 10 bases unmatched. CDR3 amino acids: CATSSGLADNHNEQFF. The CDR3 DNA reads as TGTGCCACCAGCAGCGGACTAGCGGACAACCACAATGAGCAGTTCTTC.

The chain employs TRBV28 and TRBJ1-2; TRBD1 aligns across 7 bases. The germline gives CDR1 MDHEN, CDR2 SYDVKM. The CDR3 covers 17 residues. Trimming at V came to 2 bases and at J to 7 bases, leaving 16 bases not matched to a gene. The DNA for the CDR3 is TGTGCCAGCAGTTTACCCCCTCGACAGGGAAGAATGAGTGGCTACACCTTC. Translated, it gives CASSLPPRQGRMSGYTF.

V usage is TRBV5-1 and J usage is TRBJ2-3, with D maybe TRBD2 (5 bases). This CDR3 contains 14 residues. Germline loops: CDR1 SGHRS, CDR2 YFSETQ. The germline V and J ends were trimmed by 4 bases and 4 bases, with 13 bases remaining between them. The CDR3 DNA is TGCGCCAGCAGCGGGAGAGGGAAGCCAGATACGCAGTATTTT. Translation: CASSGRGKPDTQYF.

The rearrangement joins TRBV28 to TRBJ1-4, with 7 bases lining up with TRBD1. The CDR3 totals 16 residues. Trimming cost V 8 bases and J 6 bases; bases outside gene matches: 15. CDR1 MDHEN and CDR2 SYDVKM come from the germline V gene. The CDR3 loop reads CASSVPEQGQDEKLFF. The CDR3 DNA is TGTGCCAGCTCAGTCCCTGAACAGGGGCAAGATGAAAAACTGTTTTTT.

V gene TRBV4-1 combines with J gene TRBJ1-6, with D possibly TRBD1 on 5 matching bases. The V end was cut by 0 bases, the J end by 10 bases, with 10 bases between. The length of the CDR3 is 14 residues. Germline V gene sequence: CDR1 MGHRA, CDR2 YSYEKL. CDR3 loop: CASSQDPGSSPLHF. CDR3 coding DNA: TGCGCCAGCAGCCAAGATCCAGGGTCCTCACCCCTCCACTTT.

CDR3 residues: CATRPTETSYEQYF. The CDR3 DNA sequence: TGTGCCACCCGCCCGACGGAGACCTCCTACGAGCAGTACTTC. The genes are TRBV6-5 and TRBJ2-7; D is unresolved. Trimming removed 10 bases from V and 0 bases from J, with 16 bases in between. The CDR3 sequence is 14 residues long. Germline lookup yields CDR1 MNHEY and CDR2 SVGAGI.

V gene TRBV9 combines with J gene TRBJ1-4, with D perhaps matching TRBD1 (5 bases). Trimming stripped 0 bases from V and 3 bases from J, with 9 bases between. The CDR3 has 15 amino acids. Germline V gene lookup returns CDR1 SGDLS and CDR2 YYNGEE. The CDR3 DNA reads TGTGCCAGCAGCGTAGGAGACAGCCCTAATGAAAAACTGTTTTTT. Amino acid sequence: CASSVGDSPNEKLFF. Drawing the rest from reference TRBV9 and TRBJ1-4, the complete variable domain is DSGVTQTPKHLITATGQRVTLRCSPRSGDLSVYWYQQSLDQGLQFLIQYYNGEERAKGNILERFSAQQFPDLHSELNLSSLELGDSALYFCASSVGDSPNEKLFFGSGTQLSVL.

The V gene is TRBV2, the J gene TRBJ2-3, with D tentatively TRBD2 (5 bases). CDR1 and CDR2 from the germline V gene are SNHLY and FYNNEI. The V end lost 6 bases, the J end lost 4 bases, and 17 bases lay between the germline ends. The CDR3 contains 15 residues. The CDR3 here is CASSEEVTYSDTQYF. The CDR3, as DNA: TGTGCCAGCAGCGAGGAGGTTACGTATTCAGATACGCAGTATTTT.

The gene calls are TRBV1 and TRBJ2-5; TRBD2, as called in the table, went unchecked against the DNA. TRBV1 is designated a pseudogene. The CDR3 runs to 17 residues. CDR3 sequence reads: CTSSQDSGPGGKETQYF. Written as DNA, the CDR3 is TGCACCAGCAGCCAAGATTCCGGTCCGGGGGGGAAAGAGACCCAGTACTTC.

The chain carries TRBV5-6 and TRBJ1-2; TRBD1 agrees at 10 bases. V was pared by 4 bases and J by 6 bases, with 6 bases of the junction left unmatched. Germline V gene data show CDR1 as SGHDT and CDR2 as YYEEEE. CDR3 length: 14 residues. The CDR3: CASSPGQGFHGYTF. The CDR3 coding sequence is TGTGCCAGCAGCCCGGGACAGGGGTTCCATGGCTACACCTTC.

This clone was seen a handful of times. V usage is TRBV24-1 and J usage is TRBJ2-1; 15 bases are shared with TRBD2. The germline CDR1 and CDR2 sequences are KGHDR and SFDVKD. CDR3 length: 17 amino acids. The ends lost 4 bases at V and 8 bases at J; junction bases unmatched: 8. The CDR3 DNA sequence: TGTGCCACCAGTGACCGGACTAGCGGGAGGGCCAGGTATGAGCAGTTCTTC. This sequence encodes CATSDRTSGRARYEQFF.

The V gene is TRBV27, the J gene TRBJ2-2; 8 bases map to TRBD1. Germline loops: CDR1 MNHEY, CDR2 SMNVEV (reference sequence). V lost 11 bases, J lost 5 bases, and 22 bases stayed unmatched. This CDR3 comprises 18 residues. CDR3 in DNA: TGTGCCGCAGCGAGGGACAGGCTAACCCTCCCGGGGACCGGGGAGCTGTTTTTT. This codes for CAAARDRLTLPGTGELFF.

The count of this clone is one. The V call is TRBV6-5, the J call TRBJ2-3; 10 bases are shared with TRBD2. V gave up 8 bases and J gave up 5 bases; unmatched junction bases: 7. Germline CDR1 reads MNHEY; CDR2 reads SVGAGI. The CDR3 is 14 residues long. In DNA, the CDR3 is TGTGCCAGCTCACAGCGGGAGGGCAAAGATACGCAGTATTTT. It translates to CASSQREGKDTQYF.

Only a few counts were recorded for this clone. This chain joins TRBV2 and TRBJ2-7, with 8 bases fitting TRBD1. CDR3 length: 15 residues. Per germline, CDR1 SNHLY and CDR2 FYNNEI. V gave up 6 bases and J gave up 4 bases; unmatched junction bases: 11. CDR3 residues: CASSRDRNLRYEQYF. CDR3 nucleotides: TGTGCCAGCAGCAGGGACAGGAACCTTAGGTACGAGCAGTACTTC.

Only one count was recorded for this clone. This chain joins TRBV3-1 (or the pseudogene TRBV3-2) and TRBJ2-1; TRBD2 aligns across 9 bases. The length of the CDR3 is 19 residues. Germline-derived CDR1 and CDR2 are LGHDT and YNNKEL (reference sequence). The V gene end was trimmed by 4 bases and the J gene end by 4 bases; junction bases not matched to a gene: 17. CDR3 amino acids: CASSRAPSSGVGPYNEQFF. The CDR3 nucleotides read TGTGCCAGCAGCCGGGCCCCTTCTAGCGGGGTAGGACCTTACAATGAGCAGTTCTTC.

The DNA of the CDR3 is TGTGCCAGCAGTGCACTAGAGACCCAGTACTTC. The encoded protein is CASSALETQYF. V and J are TRBV28 and TRBJ2-5; D remains ambiguous. Germline V CDR1 and CDR2: MDHEN, SYDVKM. With 5 bases removed from V and 4 bases from J, the gap between germline ends came to 5 bases. This CDR3 has 11 amino acids. Together with reference TRBV28 and TRBJ2-5, the CDR3 gives the full variable domain: DVKVTQSSRYLVKRTGEKVFLECVQDMDHENMFWYRQDPGLGLRLIYFSYDVKMKEKGDIPEGYSVSREKKERFSLILESASTNQTSMYLCASSALETQYFGPGTRLLVL.

This clone was seen only once. The chain couples TRBV28 to TRBJ1-1; TRBD1 matches at 10 bases. The CDR3 spans 15 residues. The junction had 11 bases not matched to a gene; V was cut back by 3 bases and J by 10 bases. Germline V gene sequence: CDR1 MDHEN, CDR2 SYDVKM. CDR3: CASSFFPGTGVGAFF. The CDR3 region has the DNA TGTGCCAGCAGTTTCTTTCCCGGGACAGGGGTTGGAGCTTTCTTT.

The gene calls are TRBV25-1 and TRBJ1-1; D call uncertain. The ends were cut back, 0 bases at V and 0 bases at J, with 11 bases in the middle. The germline V gene encodes CDR1 MGHDK and CDR2 SYGVNS. The CDR3 consists of 16 residues. In DNA form, the CDR3 reads TGTGCCAGCAGTGAATATGGGCTCGGCATGAACACTGAAGCTTTCTTT. Translating gives CASSEYGLGMNTEAFF.